This is a list of T cell receptor beta chains from one sample in a study of T cell clones after liver transplantation. The repertoire was sequenced with immunoSEQ multiplex PCR; TCRdb's copy has only in-frame clones and lacks some. The sample lists 68,000 or so clones; more than 85% were seen once. Sequencing used CD4+ T cells from blood, obtained nearly 26 months after liver transplant. The receptors were sampled from a human patient who received a liver transplant. T cells may partly derive from the graft donor. CDR3s include the opening cysteine and the closing phenylalanine or tryptophan. Each record gives: clone size, J gene, V gene, CDR3 length, CDR3 protein. Not all rows give a size; the values are once, few, many and, for expanded clones, a class.

>.|TRBJ2-5|TRBV5-1|13
CASSLVTKETQYF
>.|TRBJ2-2|TRBV5-6|15
CASSLGQGGTGELFF
>.|TRBJ2-3|TRBV19|15
CASTQGGSFTDTQYF
>.|TRBJ2-7|TRBV11-2|13
CASSLGRAYEQYF
>.|TRBJ2-1|TRBV19|15
CASSTIDRPPNEQFF
>.|TRBJ2-7|TRBV15|13
CATSSHPGKEQYF
>once|TRBJ1-2|TRBV7-8|13
CASSLEVRDGYTF
>.|TRBJ2-2|TRBV7-3|17
CASSPRTSGSRTGELFF
>.|TRBJ2-1|TRBV19|13
CASSISGSNEQFF
>.|TRBJ2-1|TRBV11-1|16
CASSRYRGQGNNEQFF
>.|TRBJ2-1|TRBV11-2|13
CASSPNPYNEQFF
>few|TRBJ1-2|TRBV2|13
CASSETGNYGYTF
>.|TRBJ2-7|TRBV19|13
CASSETTVYEQYF
>.|TRBJ1-5|TRBV2|17
CASSEALQGPSNQPQHF
>.|TRBJ2-5|TRBV6-1|14
CASAVVFREETQYF
>.|TRBJ2-5|TRBV5-6|17
CASSLAAGQGILETQYF
>.|TRBJ2-5|TRBV5-1|15
CASSLAGTVQETQYF
>.|TRBJ1-6|TRBV25-1|14
CASRETGGNSPLHF
>.|TRBJ1-1|TRBV10-2|14
CASSDRRSNTEAFF
>.|TRBJ2-1|TRBV4-2|15
CASSQGTSGYNEQFF
>.|TRBJ2-7|TRBV25-1|12
CASGTGLREQYF
>once|TRBJ1-3|TRBV28|14
CASTPQSSGNTIYF
>.|TRBJ1-1|TRBV2|14
CASSGGRRGTEAFF
>.|TRBJ2-7|TRBV5-1|14
CASSLDGQSGEQYF
>.|TRBJ1-3|TRBV18|16
CASSLSGTGHGNTIYF
>.|TRBJ2-5|TRBV5-1|15
CASSPLGQSSETQYF
>.|TRBJ1-4|TRBV7-9|15
CASSRTTHFREKLFF
>.|TRBJ2-7|TRBV10-3|14
CAIREDDQLYEQYF
>.|TRBJ1-2|TRBV11-1|14
CASSLSTGNYGYTF
>.|TRBJ2-5|TRBV4-3|15
CASSHPPGIQETQYF
>.|TRBJ1-2|TRBV27|15
CASSLGGRAIYGYTF
>.|TRBJ2-1|TRBV29-1|14
CSVERGLADNEQFF
>once|TRBJ2-4|TRBV19|15
CASSRRDTEKNIQYF
>.|TRBJ2-5|TRBV5-1|13
CASSIQGGETQYF
>.|TRBJ2-7|TRBV20-1|11
CSAGGQYEQYF
>.|TRBJ1-3|TRBV29-1|18
CSVEEGGQGTSSGNTIYF
>.|TRBJ2-7|TRBV15|13
CATSRDAHREQYF
>.|TRBJ2-2|TRBV6-4|14
CASSVGGVTGELFF
>.|TRBJ1-5|TRBV18|14
CASSPGTANQPQHF
>.|TRBJ2-5|TRBV5-1|15
CASSPTSGSTETQYF
>.|TRBJ2-2|TRBV7-3|15
CASSQTGGGTGELFF
>.|TRBJ2-1|TRBV7-9|12
CASSLLGTEQFF
>.|TRBJ1-1|TRBV7-2|15
CASSPRTGGYTEAFF
>.|TRBJ1-1|TRBV12-5|17
CASGLPVGWGMNTEAFF
>.|TRBJ2-5|TRBV5-4|15
CASSRRAGAGETQYF